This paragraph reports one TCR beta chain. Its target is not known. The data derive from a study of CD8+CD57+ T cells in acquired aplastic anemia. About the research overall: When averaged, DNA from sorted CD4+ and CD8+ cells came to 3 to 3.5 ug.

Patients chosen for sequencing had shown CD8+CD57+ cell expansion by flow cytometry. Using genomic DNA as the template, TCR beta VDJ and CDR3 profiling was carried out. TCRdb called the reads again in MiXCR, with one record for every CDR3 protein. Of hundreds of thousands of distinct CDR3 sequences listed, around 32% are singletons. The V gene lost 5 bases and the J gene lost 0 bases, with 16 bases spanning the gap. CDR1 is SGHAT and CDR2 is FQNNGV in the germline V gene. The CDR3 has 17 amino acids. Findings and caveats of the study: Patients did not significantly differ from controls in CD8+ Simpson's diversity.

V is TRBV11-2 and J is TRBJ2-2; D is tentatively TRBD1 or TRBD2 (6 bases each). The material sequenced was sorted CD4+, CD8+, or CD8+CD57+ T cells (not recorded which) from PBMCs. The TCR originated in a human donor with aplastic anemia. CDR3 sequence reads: CASSHFSGGANTGELFF. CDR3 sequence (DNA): TGTGCCAGCAGCCACTTCTCCGGGGGCGCGAACACCGGGGAGCTGTTTTTT.